These T cell receptor beta chains were read from a single sample in a study of patients and donors after allogeneic stem cell transplantation. TCRdb called the RT-PCR reads again in MiXCR, with one record for every CDR3 protein. This table holds about 74,000 distinct CDR3 sequences, more than 20% found once. The sample consisted of blood, either unsorted or a sorted T cell fraction (not recorded which). These receptors were obtained from a human donor who was either an allogeneic HSCT recipient or a stem cell or donor lymphocyte infusion donor (not recorded which). It is not recorded whose cells these are; they may come from a transplant donor. The CDR3 runs from the conserved cysteine through the conserved F or W. D genes are given only for firm matches. The size entry is marked missing in some rows and otherwise reads once, few, many or a size class.

clone_size	d_call	v_call	j_call	cdr3_nt	cdr3_aa
-	-	TRBV7-8	TRBJ1-4	TGTGCCAGCAGCCCCGGCACGAGAGAAAAACTGTTTTTT	CASSPGTREKLFF
-	TRBD1	TRBV4-3	TRBJ1-6	TGCGCCAGCAGCCACCGGGACAGGAATTCACCCCTCCACTTT	CASSHRDRNSPLHF
few	TRBD2	TRBV20-1	TRBJ2-1	TGCAGTGCCCCGGGGACTAGCGGGAGGCCCTCCTACAATGAGCAGTTCTTC	CSAPGTSGRPSYNEQFF
-	-	TRBV6-5	TRBJ2-2	TGTGCCAGCACTTTAGTCCCCACCGGGGAGCTGTTTTTT	CASTLVPTGELFF
many	-	TRBV24-1	TRBJ2-1	TGTGCCACCAGTGATTTGGTCTGGCTGTTCTTC	CATSDLVWLFF
few	TRBD1	TRBV20-1	TRBJ1-1	TGCAGTGCTAGACCAGGGCTAGGACAGGGGGCGGCGAGCACTGAAGCTTTCTTT	CSARPGLGQGAASTEAFF
-	TRBD1	TRBV29-1	TRBJ2-7	TGCAGCGTTGAAAAAGGACAGGTTCCCTACGAGCAGTACTTC	CSVEKGQVPYEQYF
-	TRBD1	TRBV12-3/TRBV12-4	TRBJ2-5	TGTGCCAGCAGTAAGGGACAGCTCCAAGAGACCCAGTACTTC	CASSKGQLQETQYF
-	-	TRBV6-1	TRBJ2-2	TGTGCCAGCAGTGAACGGACACAAACCCTAGGAGACACCGGGGAGCTGTTTTTT	CASSERTQTLGDTGELFF
few	TRBD1	TRBV20-1	TRBJ2-3	TGCAGTGCTCCTTTGGGCGGACAGGGGGTTTTTCAGGATACGCAGTATTTT	CSAPLGGQGVFQDTQYF
-	-	TRBV5-5	TRBJ2-7	TGTGCCAGCAGCTTGCTGTCCTACGAGCAGTACTTC	CASSLLSYEQYF
once	TRBD2	TRBV13	TRBJ2-7	TGTGCCAGCCAGTCCCCGAACAGCGGGAGTTACGAGCAGTACTTC	CASQSPNSGSYEQYF
few	-	TRBV5-5	TRBJ1-2	TGTGCCAGCAGCTTGCCTTACACCAACTATGGCTACACCTTC	CASSLPYTNYGYTF
-	TRBD2	TRBV7-8	TRBJ2-2	TGTGCCAGCAGCTTGTCCAGCGGGAGTTGGAACACCGGGGAGCTGTTTTTT	CASSLSSGSWNTGELFF
-	-	TRBV28	TRBJ2-1	TGTGCCAGCAGTAGGGACTACGGGACAACGAAGCAGTTCTTC	CASSRDYGTTKQFF
few	TRBD1	TRBV30	TRBJ1-2	TGTGCCTGGGGACAGGGGGCAGAGGGCTACACCTTC	CAWGQGAEGYTF
few	-	TRBV2	TRBJ1-2	TGTGCGAGCAGGGGAACCAGGGGATCCTATGGCTACACCTTC	CASRGTRGSYGYTF
few	-	TRBV7-9	TRBJ1-3	TGTGCCAGCAGCTTAGCCGGAACCGCCTCTGGAAACACCATATATTTT	CASSLAGTASGNTIYF
few	-	TRBV7-2	TRBJ2-1	TGTGCCAGCAGCAGGGACCCCGAGGATGAGCAGTTCTTC	CASSRDPEDEQFF
-	-	TRBV6-5	TRBJ2-5	TGTGCCAGCAGCTCCCCTGGGGGAAGAGAGACCCAGTACTTC	CASSSPGGRETQYF